A single sample is the source of the 22 T cell receptor beta chains below, sequenced in a study of regulatory T cells in long-lasting Graves disease. The authors built TCR beta libraries using iRepertoire HTBI primers and Arm-PCR of CDR3 regions. TCRdb itself ran the multiplex PCR reads through MiXCR, one entry per CDR3 protein. The table records roughly 400,000 distinct CDR3 sequences, about a fifth of them present only once. Time point specified: persistent/refractory GD, antithyroid drugs over 5 years with positive TRAb. Extracted PBMC RNA gave rise to the TCR library. The sequenced sample was peripheral blood mononuclear cells (PBMCs), obtained when the disease was refractory, from a patient treated with antithyroid drugs. The receptors stem from a female donor with Graves disease.

This clonotype was seen at least ten times. The rearrangement joins TRBV3-1 to TRBJ2-2; no reliable D call. This CDR3 contains 17 residues. CDR1 is LGHDT, CDR2 YNNKEL, per germline (reference sequence). Trimming stripped 2 bases from V and 1 base from J, with 14 bases between. The DNA of the CDR3 is TGTGCCAGCAGCCAATCCATGGGTAGCCGGAACACCGGGGAGCTGTTTTTT. As protein: CASSQSMGSRNTGELFF.

CDR3 protein: CASSIWQPGSTGELFF. The CDR3 DNA reads as TGTGCCAGTAGTATCTGGCAGCCCGGCAGCACCGGGGAGCTGTTTTTT. The rearrangement uses TRBV19 and TRBJ2-2, with D unresolved. Between the trimmed V and J ends, which lost 3 bases and 4 bases, there was a span of 15 bases. CDR3 length: 16 amino acids. In germline, CDR1 is LNHDA, CDR2 SQIVND (reference sequence).

This clonotype occurred once. The chain has TRBV7-9 and TRBJ2-7, with D uncertain. Germline V gene sequence: CDR1 SEHNR, CDR2 FQNEAQ (reference sequence). V was clipped by 4 bases and J by 6 bases, with 7 bases between them. CDR3 size: 11 residues. This CDR3 reads CASSSLVEQYF. For the CDR3, the DNA is TGTGCCAGCAGCTCCCTTGTCGAGCAGTACTTC.

This clonotype was counted many times. The V gene is TRBV7-2, the J gene TRBJ2-7, with D hard to call. CDR1 and CDR2 (germline): SGHTA, FQGNSA. V dropped 1 base and J dropped 5 bases, with 6 bases sitting between them. CDR3 length: 12 amino acids. The CDR3 protein is CASSLGWDEQYF. In DNA, the CDR3 is TGTGCCAGCAGCTTAGGATGGGACGAGCAGTACTTC.

This clonotype was counted ten times or more. The V call is TRBV20-1, the J call TRBJ2-5; D may match TRBD1 or TRBD2 (5 bases each). Trimming left V 5 bases short and J 6 bases short, with 10 bases between. CDR3 length: 11 residues. Germline V gene data show CDR1 as DFQATT and CDR2 as SNEGSKA (reference sequence). The CDR3 region is CSASGRQTQYF. In DNA form, the CDR3 reads TGCAGTGCTTCAGGGAGACAGACCCAGTACTTC.

This clonotype came up many times. The chain couples TRBV12-3 or TRBV12-4 to TRBJ1-2; D is unresolved. The germline V and J ends were trimmed by 3 bases and 6 bases, with 14 bases remaining between them. The CDR3 length is 14 residues. CDR3 region: CASSFDSLRDGYTF. DNA of the CDR3: TGTGCCAGCAGTTTCGATTCACTAAGAGATGGCTACACCTTC.

This clonotype was detected a few times. The rearrangement links TRBV6-1 to TRBJ1-6; D gene unclear. The germline V gene encodes CDR1 MNHNS and CDR2 SASEGT. V shed 3 bases and J shed 14 bases, with 8 bases lying between them. There are 11 residues in the CDR3. The CDR3: CASSESITLHF. CDR3 in DNA: TGTGCCAGCAGTGAGTCCATAACCCTCCACTTT.

V usage is TRBV7-9 and J usage is TRBJ2-7; 10 bases align to TRBD2. CDR1 SEHNR and CDR2 FQNEAQ come from the germline V gene (reference sequence). The ends lost 3 bases at V and 7 bases at J; junction bases unmatched: 3. There are 13 residues in the CDR3. CDR3 sequence (DNA): TGTGCCAGCAGCTTCCTAGCGGGAGATGAGCAGTACTTC. This sequence encodes CASSFLAGDEQYF. Using reference TRBV7-9 and TRBJ2-7 for the parts outside the CDR3, the full variable domain is DTGVSQNPRHKITKRGQNVTFRCDPISEHNRLYWYRQTLGQGPEFLTYFQNEAQLEKSRLLSDRFSAERPKGSFSTLEIQRTEQGDSAMYLCASSFLAGDEQYFGPGTRLTVT.

The J gene is TRBJ2-7, the V gene TRBV29-1; D assignment may be TRBD1 or TRBD2 (6 bases each). The germline gives CDR1 SQVTM, CDR2 ANQGSEA. The length of the CDR3 is 15 residues. V was trimmed by 0 bases and J by 7 bases, leaving 19 bases between them. CDR3 bases: TGCAGCGTTGAAGATCCCACAGGGAGGTCGGGTGAGCAGTACTTC. Residues: CSVEDPTGRSGEQYF.

This clonotype was seen repeatedly, ten times or more. The chain is built from TRBV28 and TRBJ2-5; possibly TRBD1 or TRBD2 for D (5 bases each). V was shortened by 6 bases and J by 5 bases, with 19 bases between the two germline ends. CDR3 length: 15 residues. CDR1 and CDR2 (germline): MDHEN, SYDVKM. The CDR3 nucleotides read TGTGCCAGCAGCCGAACAATGGTGGGGGACGAGACCCAGTACTTC. As protein: CASSRTMVGDETQYF.

Regarding this clonotype: This may stem from a read error, because a much larger clone lies one nucleotide away. The J gene is TRBJ2-5, the V gene TRBV12-3 or TRBV12-4; D call uncertain. CDR3 length: 13 amino acids. In DNA, the CDR3 is TGTGTCAGCAGGATACAGCTTAAGGAGACCCAGTACTTC. This codes for CVSRIQLKETQYF.

This clonotype has a count of ten or more. This chain connects TRBV7-2 to TRBJ1-1; TRBD1 agrees at 7 bases. The germline V gene has CDR1 SGHTA and CDR2 FQGNSA. V lost 5 bases to trimming and J lost 0 bases; unmatched junction nucleotides: 6. The CDR3 has 15 amino acids. CDR3 DNA: TGTGCCAGCAGCACGACAGGGAGTATGAACACTGAAGCTTTCTTT. It codes for CASSTTGSMNTEAFF.

The sample holds a few counts of this clonotype. The V gene is TRBV29-1, the J gene TRBJ1-1; D not resolved. CDR1 and CDR2 from the germline V gene are SQVTM and ANQGSEA. V was cut by 7 bases and J by 3 bases, with 9 bases left in between. CDR3 length: 11 residues. The CDR3 reads CSGHYDTEAFF. DNA of the CDR3: TGCAGCGGTCACTACGACACTGAAGCTTTCTTT.

Comments on this clonotype: This may arise from a read error, as a much more abundant clone is one base away. Lacking the conserved final phenylalanine or tryptophan, this CDR3 likely reflects a read error. The rearrangement uses TRBV12-3 or TRBV12-4 and TRBJ1-1; possibly TRBD1 for D (5 bases). There are 12 residues in the CDR3. Trimming took 4 bases from V and 3 from J, leaving 6 bases between them. CDR3 region: CASSYRYTEAFS. In DNA, the CDR3 is TGTGCCAGCAGTTACAGGTACACTGAAGCTTTCTCT.

This clonotype was seen many times. This chain connects TRBV11-2 to TRBJ2-5, with 7 nucleotides matching TRBD2. Germline V lookup: CDR1 SGHAT, CDR2 FQNNGV. This CDR3 is built from 14 residues. Losses at the gene ends were 5 bases for V and 5 bases for J; bases not matched to a gene: 8. The CDR3 DNA follows: TGTGCCAGCAGCCTAAGCGGGAATGAGGAGACCCAGTACTTC. Protein sequence: CASSLSGNEETQYF.

The CDR3 here is CSVGGSVTSGRGRAEQYF. For the CDR3, the DNA is TGCAGCGTTGGCGGTTCGGTGACTAGCGGGAGGGGCCGGGCCGAGCAGTACTTC. The V and J genes are TRBV29-1 and TRBJ2-7; 14 positions match TRBD2. There are 18 residues in the CDR3. The junction had 17 bases not matched to a gene; V was cut back by 4 bases and J by 6 bases. CDR1 SQVTM and CDR2 ANQGSEA come from the germline V gene.

This chain connects TRBV5-1 to TRBJ2-6; 7 bases map to TRBD1. The CDR3 has 17 amino acids. V was clipped by 0 bases and J by 3 bases; unmatched bases: 6. Germline V CDR1 and CDR2: SGHRS, YFSETQ. The CDR3 is CASSLEQGLGGANVLTF. In DNA form, the CDR3 reads TGCGCCAGCAGCTTGGAACAGGGGTTAGGTGGGGCCAACGTCCTGACTTTC.

V and J are TRBV30 and TRBJ2-7, with 8 bases identical to TRBD2. Germline values: CDR1 GTSNPN, CDR2 SVGIG (reference sequence). The CDR3 is 13 residues long. The V gene end was trimmed by 5 bases and the J gene end by 6 bases; junction bases not matched to a gene: 9. The CDR3 reads CAWAGLAGSEQYF. The CDR3 coding sequence is TGTGCCTGGGCGGGGCTAGCGGGTTCCGAGCAGTACTTC.

This clonotype came up a few times. The chain is built from TRBV6-1 and TRBJ1-4, with a possible D match to TRBD1 (6 bases). Trimming left V 7 bases short and J 4 bases short, with 16 bases between. The germline gives CDR1 MNHNS, CDR2 SASEGT. CDR3 length equals 15 residues. CDR3 loop: CASTRGGVLNEKLFF. The DNA for the CDR3 is TGTGCCAGCACCAGGGGTGGCGTACTTAATGAAAAACTGTTTTTT.

This clonotype occurred a few times. The rearrangement links TRBV11-2 to TRBJ2-7; TRBD1 might be the D (6 bases). Trimming cost V 2 bases and J 0 bases, with 14 bases left between them. From germline, CDR1 is SGHAT and CDR2 FQNNGV. The CDR3 is 16 amino acids. The CDR3 DNA follows: TGTGCCAGCAGCTTACACAGGGCGAGCAGCTCCTACGAGCAGTACTTC. Its protein product is CASSLHRASSSYEQYF.

The genes are TRBV12-3 or TRBV12-4 and TRBJ2-6, with D perhaps matching TRBD1 (6 bases). This CDR3 is built from 15 residues. V lost 3 bases, J lost 3 bases, and 9 bases lay in between. CDR3 DNA sequence: TGTGCCAGCAGTTTTGGGGGCGGTGGGGCCAACGTCCTGACTTTC. Its translation is CASSFGGGGANVLTF.

This chain links TRBV9 with TRBJ1-1; D ambiguous. Deletions cut 0 bases from V and 1 base from J, with 4 bases between. Germline V gene sequence: CDR1 SGDLS, CDR2 YYNGEE. This CDR3 is 13 amino acids long. The CDR3 sequence is CASSVDANTEAFF. In DNA form, the CDR3 reads TGTGCCAGCAGCGTAGACGCGAACACTGAAGCTTTCTTT.